A selection of T cell receptor beta chains follows, all from one sample in a study of blood T cell repertoires in COVID-19. Profiling relied on immunoSEQ multiplex PCR, and the TCRdb table lists in-frame clones only, not all of them. Here the sample spans about 73,000 clones, 89% being singletons. Sequencing was carried out using peripheral blood. The receptors come from an elderly man with acute or convalescent COVID-19. Each CDR3 is given with its conserved first and last residue. Each record gives: V gene, D gene, clone size, J gene, CDR3 DNA, CDR3 protein. A D gene is named only where the DNA matches it firmly. Clone size appears in some rows only: once, few, many, or a class for an expanded clone.

V gene: TRBV2
D gene: TRBD1
clone size: NA
J gene: TRBJ1-1
CDR3 DNA: TGTGCCAGCAGTGAAAGGGGACAGGAATGGGCTGAAGCTTTCTTT
CDR3 protein: CASSERGQEWAEAFF

V gene: TRBV3-1/TRBV3-2
D gene: NA
clone size: NA
J gene: TRBJ2-3
CDR3 DNA: TGTGCCAGCAGCCAAGACGACCCGGCTAGCGATATAGATACGCAGTATTTT
CDR3 protein: CASSQDDPASDIDTQYF

V gene: TRBV5-1
D gene: TRBD2
clone size: NA
J gene: TRBJ2-5
CDR3 DNA: TGCGCCAGCAGCTTGTATGCTAGCGGGGGGGCGGAGACCCAGTACTTC
CDR3 protein: CASSLYASGGAETQYF

V gene: TRBV24-1
D gene: NA
clone size: NA
J gene: TRBJ1-6
CDR3 DNA: TGTGCCACCAGTCCAGGAAATAATTCACCCCTCCACTTT
CDR3 protein: CATSPGNNSPLHF

V gene: TRBV19
D gene: NA
clone size: NA
J gene: TRBJ1-2
CDR3 DNA: TGTGCCAGTAGTATGGGCCGTAGTGCTAACTATGGCTACACCTTC
CDR3 protein: CASSMGRSANYGYTF

V gene: TRBV7-3
D gene: NA
clone size: NA
J gene: TRBJ1-1
CDR3 DNA: TGTGCCAGCAGTTCCCCTCCCAGTTCTGAAGCTTTCTTT
CDR3 protein: CASSSPPSSEAFF

V gene: TRBV2
D gene: NA
clone size: NA
J gene: TRBJ1-1
CDR3 DNA: TGTGCCAGCAACGGAGGGAGGAACACTGAAGCTTTCTTT
CDR3 protein: CASNGGRNTEAFF

V gene: TRBV10-1
D gene: NA
clone size: NA
J gene: TRBJ2-1
CDR3 DNA: TGCGCCAGCAGTTCCTCTCTGGGGGGGGCGAAGGGGACCTACAATGAGCAGTTCTTC
CDR3 protein: CASSSSLGGAKGTYNEQFF

V gene: TRBV27
D gene: NA
clone size: NA
J gene: TRBJ2-1
CDR3 DNA: TGTGCCAGCAGCCTTCCGGTGGGCGATGAGCAGTTCTTC
CDR3 protein: CASSLPVGDEQFF

V gene: TRBV15
D gene: NA
clone size: NA
J gene: TRBJ1-2
CDR3 DNA: TGTGCCACCAGCAGAAGTATCAGAGGAGATGGCTACACCTTC
CDR3 protein: CATSRSIRGDGYTF

V gene: TRBV20-1
D gene: NA
clone size: few
J gene: TRBJ1-1
CDR3 DNA: TGCAGTGCTAGAACACCTGAAGCTTTCTTT
CDR3 protein: CSARTPEAFF

V gene: TRBV7-6
D gene: NA
clone size: NA
J gene: TRBJ1-1
CDR3 DNA: TGTGCCAGCAGCTTAGCGAGAGGCCAGGGGAACACTGAAGCTTTCTTT
CDR3 protein: CASSLARGQGNTEAFF

V gene: TRBV7-9
D gene: TRBD1
clone size: NA
J gene: TRBJ1-1
CDR3 DNA: TGTGCCAGCAGCTACAGGGGGCGGACAGCTTTCTTT
CDR3 protein: CASSYRGRTAFF

V gene: TRBV19
D gene: NA
clone size: NA
J gene: TRBJ1-4
CDR3 DNA: TGTGCCAGTAGTATGTTGGTAGTAAATGAAAAACTGTTTTTT
CDR3 protein: CASSMLVVNEKLFF

V gene: TRBV29-1
D gene: TRBD1
clone size: once
J gene: TRBJ2-1
CDR3 DNA: TGCAGCGTTGCGCGGGACAGGGAAATAATAGAGCAGTTCTTC
CDR3 protein: CSVARDREIIEQFF

V gene: TRBV5-4
D gene: TRBD1
clone size: NA
J gene: TRBJ2-3
CDR3 DNA: TGTGCCAGCAGCACAGGGGGCGTAGCAGATACGCAGTATTTT
CDR3 protein: CASSTGGVADTQYF

V gene: TRBV20-1
D gene: NA
clone size: NA
J gene: TRBJ2-3
CDR3 DNA: TGCAGTGCTAGTAGCCTAGTGGATACGCAGTATTTT
CDR3 protein: CSASSLVDTQYF

V gene: TRBV12-3/TRBV12-4
D gene: NA
clone size: once
J gene: TRBJ1-2
CDR3 DNA: TGTGCCAGCAGCAGCCTGGGAGGACGTGGCTACACCTTC
CDR3 protein: CASSSLGGRGYTF

V gene: TRBV6-5
D gene: NA
clone size: NA
J gene: TRBJ1-1
CDR3 DNA: TGTGCCAGCAGTTACTCGCCAGGAAGCGGCACTGAAGCTTTCTTT
CDR3 protein: CASSYSPGSGTEAFF

V gene: TRBV18
D gene: NA
clone size: NA
J gene: TRBJ1-2
CDR3 DNA: TGTGCCAGCTCACCTGCGGCCCCTAACTATGGCTACACCTTC
CDR3 protein: CASSPAAPNYGYTF

V gene: TRBV24-1
D gene: TRBD1
clone size: NA
J gene: TRBJ1-5
CDR3 DNA: TGTGCCACCAGTGAGACAGGGAAGGGCAATCAGCCCCAGCATTTT
CDR3 protein: CATSETGKGNQPQHF

V gene: TRBV18
D gene: TRBD1
clone size: NA
J gene: TRBJ2-5
CDR3 DNA: TGTGCCAGCTCGTCATACAGGGGCCGGGAGACCCAGTACTTC
CDR3 protein: CASSSYRGRETQYF

V gene: TRBV27
D gene: TRBD2
clone size: NA
J gene: TRBJ2-1
CDR3 DNA: TGTGCCAGCAGTTTCCGGACTAGCGGTGAGCAGTTCTTC
CDR3 protein: CASSFRTSGEQFF

V gene: TRBV28
D gene: NA
clone size: NA
J gene: TRBJ2-7
CDR3 DNA: TGTGCCAGCAACTCCCCCGGACAGTTTCGCTCCTACGAGCAGTACTTC
CDR3 protein: CASNSPGQFRSYEQYF

V gene: TRBV24-1
D gene: TRBD1
clone size: NA
J gene: TRBJ2-1
CDR3 DNA: TGTGCCACCGGTTCCGGGACAGGGACGGGAAATGAGCAGTTCTTC
CDR3 protein: CATGSGTGTGNEQFF

V gene: TRBV5-1
D gene: TRBD1
clone size: NA
J gene: TRBJ2-7
CDR3 DNA: TGCGCCAGCAGCTTAGGGACAGGGTTATACGAGCAGTACTTC
CDR3 protein: CASSLGTGLYEQYF

V gene: TRBV5-1
D gene: NA
clone size: few
J gene: TRBJ2-1
CDR3 DNA: TGCGCCAGCAGCTTAGCGGTAAGCTCCTACAATGAGCAGTTCTTC
CDR3 protein: CASSLAVSSYNEQFF

V gene: TRBV25-1
D gene: TRBD2
clone size: NA
J gene: TRBJ2-1
CDR3 DNA: TGTGCCAGCAGTGAACCGGGACTAGGTTGGAATGAGCAGTTCTTC
CDR3 protein: CASSEPGLGWNEQFF

V gene: TRBV3-1/TRBV3-2
D gene: NA
clone size: NA
J gene: TRBJ1-6
CDR3 DNA: TGTGCCAGCAGCTCAGGGTTGAGTTCACCCCTCCACTTT
CDR3 protein: CASSSGLSSPLHF

V gene: TRBV7-2
D gene: TRBD2
clone size: NA
J gene: TRBJ2-3
CDR3 DNA: TGTGCCAGCAGCTCAGCGGGAGGGAGAGATACGCAGTATTTT
CDR3 protein: CASSSAGGRDTQYF

V gene: TRBV11-2
D gene: TRBD2
clone size: NA
J gene: TRBJ2-7
CDR3 DNA: TGTGCCAGCAGCTTAGGGCCAGGCGGGGGACCCTTCCACGAGCAGTACTTC
CDR3 protein: CASSLGPGGGPFHEQYF

V gene: TRBV12-3/TRBV12-4
D gene: NA
clone size: NA
J gene: TRBJ1-1
CDR3 DNA: TGTGCCAGCAGGATTGTTATGCGGGCTGAAGCTTTCTTT
CDR3 protein: CASRIVMRAEAFF

V gene: TRBV25-1
D gene: TRBD1
clone size: NA
J gene: TRBJ1-6
CDR3 DNA: TGTGCCAGCAGTGAACCGACAGGGTCGGGGGCCCTCCACTTT
CDR3 protein: CASSEPTGSGALHF

V gene: TRBV6-1
D gene: NA
clone size: NA
J gene: TRBJ1-4
CDR3 DNA: TGTGCCAGCAGGGGAGAAGGTGAAAAACTGTTTTTT
CDR3 protein: CASRGEGEKLFF

V gene: TRBV10-3
D gene: NA
clone size: NA
J gene: TRBJ1-3
CDR3 DNA: TGTGCCATCAGTGTGAACAGTCCCTCTGGAAACACCATATATTTT
CDR3 protein: CAISVNSPSGNTIYF

V gene: TRBV19
D gene: TRBD1
clone size: NA
J gene: TRBJ1-2
CDR3 DNA: TGTGCCAGTAGTATACTACAGGGGCTGGATGGCTACACCTTC
CDR3 protein: CASSILQGLDGYTF

V gene: TRBV7-9
D gene: NA
clone size: NA
J gene: TRBJ2-3
CDR3 DNA: TGTGCCAGCAGCTTAGGAACAGGGCCAGATACGCAGTATTTT
CDR3 protein: CASSLGTGPDTQYF

V gene: TRBV19
D gene: NA
clone size: NA
J gene: TRBJ1-5
CDR3 DNA: TGTGCCAGCGGGGGGCCTAATAGCAATCAGCCCCAGCATTTT
CDR3 protein: CASGGPNSNQPQHF

V gene: TRBV9
D gene: NA
clone size: once
J gene: TRBJ1-2
CDR3 DNA: TGTGCCAGCAGCGCGACAGGACACTATGGCTACACCTTC
CDR3 protein: CASSATGHYGYTF

V gene: TRBV19
D gene: TRBD1
clone size: once
J gene: TRBJ2-1
CDR3 DNA: TGTGCCAGTAGTATGGGAACAGGGGGTAGGGATGAGCAGTTCTTC
CDR3 protein: CASSMGTGGRDEQFF

V gene: TRBV11-2
D gene: TRBD1
clone size: NA
J gene: TRBJ1-1
CDR3 DNA: TGTGCCAGCAGCTTACGGGACAGGGGGAACACTGAAGCTTTCTTT
CDR3 protein: CASSLRDRGNTEAFF

V gene: TRBV24-1
D gene: NA
clone size: once
J gene: TRBJ1-1
CDR3 DNA: TGTGCCACCAGTGATCCGGCGGCCGGCACTGAAGCTTTCTTT
CDR3 protein: CATSDPAAGTEAFF

V gene: TRBV12-5
D gene: NA
clone size: NA
J gene: TRBJ1-1
CDR3 DNA: TGTGCTAGTGGTTTGACGGAGTCGGCTGAAGCTTTCTTT
CDR3 protein: CASGLTESAEAFF

V gene: TRBV28
D gene: NA
clone size: once
J gene: TRBJ1-1
CDR3 DNA: TGTGCCAGCAGTGGGACACCGGCGAGCACTGAAGCTTTCTTT
CDR3 protein: CASSGTPASTEAFF

V gene: TRBV20-1
D gene: TRBD1
clone size: NA
J gene: TRBJ2-7
CDR3 DNA: TGCAGTGCTAGTACCGGGACAGGGGTCTACGAGCAGTACTTC
CDR3 protein: CSASTGTGVYEQYF

V gene: TRBV18
D gene: NA
clone size: once
J gene: TRBJ1-6
CDR3 DNA: TGTGCCAGCTCACCACTGAGGGAGAATTCACCCCTCCACTTT
CDR3 protein: CASSPLRENSPLHF

V gene: TRBV7-3
D gene: TRBD1
clone size: once
J gene: TRBJ2-3
CDR3 DNA: TGTGCCAGCAGCCACAGGGGGTATAGCACAGATACGCAGTATTTT
CDR3 protein: CASSHRGYSTDTQYF

V gene: TRBV19
D gene: NA
clone size: NA
J gene: TRBJ2-3
CDR3 DNA: TGTGCCAGTAGTCCGCGGACAGATACGCAGTATTTT
CDR3 protein: CASSPRTDTQYF

V gene: TRBV9
D gene: TRBD2
clone size: NA
J gene: TRBJ2-5
CDR3 DNA: TGTGCCAGCAGCCCGGGACTAGCGGGAGCGGTAGGGGAGACCCAGTACTTC
CDR3 protein: CASSPGLAGAVGETQYF

V gene: TRBV3-1/TRBV3-2
D gene: NA
clone size: NA
J gene: TRBJ2-1
CDR3 DNA: TGTGCCAGCACCCCCGTTTCCCGCTCCAGTGAGCAGTTCTTC
CDR3 protein: CASTPVSRSSEQFF

V gene: TRBV6-5
D gene: NA
clone size: once
J gene: TRBJ2-7
CDR3 DNA: TGTGCCAGCAGTTACTCTCGAAGCCGATCCTACGAGCAGTACTTC
CDR3 protein: CASSYSRSRSYEQYF

V gene: TRBV19
D gene: TRBD1
clone size: NA
J gene: TRBJ2-1
CDR3 DNA: TGTGCCAGTAGTATAGGAGGGACAGGCCTGAGGGATGAGCAGTTCTTC
CDR3 protein: CASSIGGTGLRDEQFF

V gene: TRBV6-6
D gene: NA
clone size: NA
J gene: TRBJ1-1
CDR3 DNA: TGTGCCAGCAGTCGTACAGGTGGCACTGAAGCTTTCTTT
CDR3 protein: CASSRTGGTEAFF

V gene: TRBV5-4
D gene: TRBD1
clone size: NA
J gene: TRBJ2-7
CDR3 DNA: TGTGCCAGCAGACCCGGGACAGGGGAGGGTCACTACGAGCAGTACTTC
CDR3 protein: CASRPGTGEGHYEQYF

V gene: TRBV18
D gene: NA
clone size: once
J gene: TRBJ1-5
CDR3 DNA: TGTGCCAGCTCACCCGACAGGCGAAACAATCAGCCCCAGCATTTT
CDR3 protein: CASSPDRRNNQPQHF